A single sample is the source of the 23 T cell receptor beta chains below, sequenced in a study of T and B cells in COVID-19 patients. Blood genomic DNA input for TRB amplification was 250-500 ng. Multiplex PCR with BIOMED2 TRB-A/B primer pools amplified TRB rearrangements. TCRdb reprocessed the multiplex PCR reads via MiXCR and lists one record per CDR3 protein. The sample records fewer than 4,500 distinct CDR3 sequences, roughly 21% being singletons. Sequences were obtained from blood. These receptors all stem from a human donor with active COVID-19.

This chain connects TRBV20-1 to TRBJ2-3, with 7 bases lining up with TRBD2. CDR1 is DFQATT and CDR2 is SNEGSKA in the germline V gene (reference sequence). This CDR3 comprises 14 residues. With 0 bases clipped from V and 7 bases from J, the junction kept 7 bases outside the gene matches. The CDR3 coding sequence is TGCAGTGCTAGAGATGGGGCGGGGGTAAATACGCAGTATTTT. Amino acid sequence: CSARDGAGVNTQYF.

By share of the sample, this clonotype is medium-sized (0.01 to 0.1%). The chain uses TRBV6-1 and TRBJ2-1; the D gene could be TRBD1 or TRBD2 (6 bases each). The ends were cut back, 5 bases at V and 4 bases at J, with 15 bases in the middle. This CDR3 is built from 15 residues. Per the germline V gene, CDR1 is MNHNS and CDR2 is SASEGT. CDR3 coding DNA: TGTGCCAGCAGTCTGGACGGGGGCTTGTACAATGAGCAGTTCTTC. This sequence encodes CASSLDGGLYNEQFF.

For the CDR3, the DNA is TGTGCCAGCAGCGGGGGGTCCACAGATACGCAGTATTTT. Its protein product is CASSGGSTDTQYF. This chain uses TRBV6-4 with TRBJ2-3; the match to TRBD2 covers 7 bases. This CDR3 region has 13 residues. The V gene's germline CDR1 is MRHNA and CDR2 SNTAGT. J lost 2 bases, V lost 6 bases, and 2 bases had no gene match.

Sample share makes this clonotype medium-sized. V and J are TRBV6-6 and TRBJ1-6; 7 positions agree with TRBD1. Germline CDR1 is MNHNY and CDR2 is SVGAGI (reference sequence). The CDR3 contains 16 residues. V dropped 6 bases and J dropped 10; count of bases not matched to a gene: 15. CDR3 in amino acids: CASSPRQGDLTSPLHF. The CDR3 DNA follows: TGTGCCAGCAGCCCACGACAGGGAGACCTAACATCACCCCTCCACTTT.

Within the sample, this clonotype is large. The J gene is TRBJ2-3, the V gene TRBV11-3; D call uncertain. V was trimmed by 8 bases and J by 0 bases, leaving 15 bases between them. In germline, CDR1 is SGHNT, CDR2 YENEEA. The CDR3 totals 15 residues. The CDR3 spells CASGKEQPSTDTQYF. CDR3 DNA sequence: TGTGCCAGCGGGAAAGAGCAACCTAGCACAGATACGCAGTATTTT.

This clonotype is medium-sized by share. The chain couples TRBV19 to TRBJ1-2; D is unresolved. V was trimmed by 5 bases and J by 5 bases, leaving 12 bases between them. Germline V gives CDR1 LNHDA, CDR2 SQIVND (reference sequence). The CDR3 is 13 residues long. The CDR3 nucleotides read TGTGCCAGTAGTCTTCGGACTGGTTATGGCTACACCTTC. It specifies CASSLRTGYGYTF.

V and J are TRBV25-1 and TRBJ1-1; D is unclear. CDR3 length: 13 amino acids. V lost 8 bases to trimming and J lost 0 bases, with 10 bases between them. The germline CDR1 and CDR2 sequences are MGHDK and SYGVNS. CDR3 nucleotide sequence: TGTGCCAGCCGGACCGATATGAACACTGAAGCTTTCTTT. It codes for CASRTDMNTEAFF.

This clonotype is labeled medium-sized (0.01 to 0.1%). This rearrangement joins TRBV19 to TRBJ1-5, with D tentatively TRBD1 (5 bases). The germline V and J ends were trimmed by 5 bases and 3 bases, with 11 bases remaining between them. Germline assignment: CDR1 LNHDA and CDR2 SQIVND (reference sequence). This CDR3 has 14 residues. DNA of the CDR3: TGTGCCAGTAGTGCCGACAGAAACAATCAGCCCCAGCATTTT. As protein: CASSADRNNQPQHF.

By share, this clonotype ranks as medium-sized (0.01 to 0.1%). The J gene is TRBJ1-2, the V gene TRBV29-1, with a possible D match to TRBD1 (5 bases). V lost 6 bases and J lost 2, with 16 bases in between. The CDR3 extends over 14 amino acids. The V gene's germline CDR1 is SQVTM and CDR2 ANQGSEA. The CDR3 nucleotides read TGCAGCGTCTACACTCCAGGGACGAACTATGGCTACACCTTC. Amino acids: CSVYTPGTNYGYTF.

The genes are TRBV27 and TRBJ2-6; D is uncertain. The CDR3 runs to 13 residues. V was pared by 3 bases and J by 10 bases, with 10 bases between. Germline CDR1 reads MNHEY; CDR2 reads SMNVEV (reference sequence). CDR3 in amino acids: CASSFTGENVLTF. In DNA, the CDR3 is TGTGCCAGCAGTTTTACTGGGGAAAACGTCCTGACTTTC.

This clonotype was detected only a few times. The gene calls are TRBV5-1 and TRBJ1-3; D gene uncertain. Germline values: CDR1 SGHRS, CDR2 YFSETQ. The CDR3 extends over 14 amino acids. Trimming removed 4 bases from V and 1 base from J, with 9 bases in between. The CDR3 DNA follows: TGCGCCAGCAGCCCCGACGGGTCTGGAAACACCATATATTTT. It encodes CASSPDGSGNTIYF.

V usage is TRBV12-3 or TRBV12-4 and J usage is TRBJ1-1; D gene ambiguous. Deletions cut 6 bases from V and 1 base from J, with 9 bases between. CDR3 length equals 13 residues. The DNA of the CDR3 is TGTGCCAGCAGAATGGGCCAGAACACTGAAGCTTTCTTT. Amino acids: CASRMGQNTEAFF.

Sample share makes this clonotype medium-sized. The rearrangement links TRBV18 to TRBJ2-7; D remains ambiguous. The CDR3 loop spans 12 amino acids. V lost 6 bases, J lost 4 bases, and 10 bases lay in between. Germline CDR1 and CDR2: KGHSH and LQKENI. The CDR3 DNA reads as TGTGCCAGCTCCCCCCAGAATTACGAGCAGTACTTC. Translating it yields CASSPQNYEQYF. Filled out from reference TRBV18 and TRBJ2-7, the complete variable domain reads NAGVMQNPRHLVRRRGQEARLRCSPMKGHSHVYWYRQLPEEGLKFMVYLQKENIIDESGMPKERFSAEFPKEGPSILRIQQVVRGDSAAYFCASSPQNYEQYFGPGTRLTVT.

This clonotype counts as medium-sized. The CDR3 protein is CASTSTGVAFF. DNA for the CDR3: TGTGCCAGCACCTCGACAGGGGTGGCTTTCTTT. The chain joins TRBV6-5 to TRBJ1-1, with 8 bases fitting TRBD1. Germline V lookup: CDR1 MNHEY, CDR2 SVGAGI. V shed 7 bases and J 11 bases; nucleotides not matched to a gene: 6. The CDR3 contains 11 residues.

The sample holds a few counts of this clonotype. The J gene is TRBJ2-5, the V gene TRBV20-1, with D uncertain. This CDR3 spans 15 amino acids. Between the trimmed V and J ends, which lost 5 bases and 5 bases, there was a span of 21 bases. Germline V lookup: CDR1 DFQATT, CDR2 SNEGSKA (reference sequence). CDR3 sequence reads: CSAPYLIPVGETQYF. The CDR3 coding sequence is TGCAGTGCTCCTTATTTAATCCCAGTCGGGGAGACCCAGTACTTC.

This clonotype was detected only once. A much larger clone sits a single nucleotide away, making a read error possible. This CDR3 is CAWRVQTEAFF. The DNA for the CDR3 is TGTGCCTGGAGGGTGCAGACGGAAGCTTTCTTT. The chain has TRBV30 and TRBJ1-1; D gene unclear. The V gene lost 3 bases and the J gene lost 8 bases, with 10 bases spanning the gap. From germline, CDR1 is GTSNPN and CDR2 SVGIG (reference sequence). This CDR3 has 11 amino acids.

Many counts were recorded for this clonotype. The J gene is TRBJ2-2, the V gene TRBV5-1; 10 bases are a match to TRBD1. The CDR3 runs to 17 residues. V trimming: 2 bases; J trimming: 4 bases; junction bases outside the gene matches: 8. CDR1 is SGHRS and CDR2 is YFSETQ in the germline V gene. CDR3 region: CASSFSGTGASTGELFF. The CDR3 DNA sequence: TGCGCCAGCAGCTTCTCCGGGACAGGGGCTTCCACCGGGGAGCTGTTTTTT.

In this sample, this clonotype is medium-sized. The chain links TRBV6-2 or TRBV6-3 to TRBJ2-1, with D perhaps matching TRBD1 (6 bases). In germline, CDR1 is MNHEY, CDR2 SVGEGT. CDR3 length: 15 residues. The V gene lost 10 bases and the J gene lost 3 bases, with 19 bases spanning the gap. CDR3 residues: CATEPRDTNYNEQFF. CDR3 DNA: TGTGCCACCGAACCTAGGGACACCAACTACAATGAGCAGTTCTTC.

V usage is TRBV12-3 or TRBV12-4 and J usage is TRBJ2-7, with D possibly being TRBD1 or TRBD2 (5 bases each). V was clipped by 7 bases and J by 0 bases, with 16 bases between them. There are 15 residues in the CDR3. DNA of the CDR3: TGTGCCAGCACCCTCACGGGGCGGAGCTCCTACGAGCAGTACTTC. Translated: CASTLTGRSSYEQYF.

A few counts support this clonotype. This chain links TRBV11-2 with TRBJ1-3; D not certain. V shed 4 bases and J shed 4 bases, with 5 bases lying between them. CDR1 SGHAT and CDR2 FQNNGV come from the germline V gene. There are 12 residues in the CDR3. The CDR3 coding sequence is TGTGCCAGCAGCTCCACCGGAAACACCATATATTTT. The encoded protein is CASSSTGNTIYF.

This chain links TRBV6-1 with TRBJ2-5; D is perhaps TRBD1 or TRBD2 (6 bases each). This CDR3 region has 14 residues. The germline V and J ends were trimmed by 5 bases and 5 bases, with 15 bases remaining between them. CDR1 MNHNS and CDR2 SASEGT come from the germline V gene. The CDR3 coding sequence is TGTGCCAGCAGTCTCCCGGGGGCGTGGGAGACCCAGTACTTC. Protein sequence: CASSLPGAWETQYF.

Judged by abundance, this clonotype is large (0.1 to 1%). The chain links TRBV29-1 to TRBJ2-7; no reliable D call. V lost 6 bases and J 2 bases, leaving 14 bases between the germline ends. Germline CDR1 and CDR2: SQVTM and ANQGSEA. The CDR3 has 13 residues. In DNA, the CDR3 is TGCAGCGTCTCCCTCCCGATCACCTACGAGCAGTACTTC. The encoded protein is CSVSLPITYEQYF.

This chain links TRBV11-3 with TRBJ2-5, with 7 bases aligning to TRBD1. The germline V gene encodes CDR1 SGHNT and CDR2 YENEEA. V lost 5 bases, J lost 3 bases, and 6 bases stayed unmatched. The CDR3 is 14 residues long. CDR3 residues: CASSQVGTEETQYF. DNA of the CDR3: TGTGCCAGCAGCCAAGTTGGGACAGAAGAGACCCAGTACTTC. Using reference TRBV11-3 and TRBJ2-5 for the parts outside the CDR3, the full variable domain is EAGVVQSPRYKIIEKKQPVAFWCNPISGHNTLYWYLQNLGQGPELLIRYENEEAVDDSQLPKDRFSAERLKGVDSTLKIQPAELGDSAVYLCASSQVGTEETQYFGPGTRLLVL.